Below, 4 T cell receptor beta chains from the same sample are listed, as sequenced in a study of T cells in Graves' hyperthyroidism and ophthalmopathy. TCR beta CDR3 region amplification was performed from RNA transcripts. Using the HTBI primer set, a first-round RT-PCR was run on the TCR CDR3. TCRdb reprocessed the multiplex PCR reads via MiXCR and lists one record per CDR3 protein. The data hold approximately 610,000 distinct CDR3 sequences, with approximately 15% observed a single time. Material: blood. All receptors come from a woman aged 40 to 55 with Graves' ophthalmopathy.

This clonotype has at least ten counts. V gene TRBV20-1 combines with J gene TRBJ2-7, with 8 bases identical to TRBD1. Germline trimming cut 0 bases from V and 6 bases from J; bases unmatched to any gene: 7. Germline V gene data show CDR1 as DFQATT and CDR2 as SNEGSKA (reference sequence). This CDR3 has 14 amino acids. This CDR3 reads CSARDRQGAGEQYF. The CDR3 DNA follows: TGCAGTGCTAGAGATCGGCAGGGGGCTGGCGAGCAGTACTTC.

The V and J genes are TRBV5-1 and TRBJ2-7; 11 nucleotides align to TRBD2. The V and J ends lost 4 bases and 2 bases, in that order; junction bases with no gene match: 8. The CDR3 sequence is 16 residues long. Per the germline V gene, CDR1 is SGHRS and CDR2 is YFSETQ. The CDR3 sequence: CASSENLAGGAYEQYF. The CDR3 bases are TGCGCCAGCAGCGAAAACCTAGCGGGAGGTGCCTACGAGCAGTACTTC. Combining the CDR3 with reference TRBV5-1 and TRBJ2-7 gives the whole variable domain KAGVTQTPRYLIKTRGQQVTLSCSPISGHRSVSWYQQTPGQGLQFLFEYFSETQRNKGNFPGRFSGRQFSNSRSEMNVSTLELGDSALYLCASSENLAGGAYEQYFGPGTRLTVT.

This clonotype showed up many times. The chain employs TRBV28 and TRBJ2-2; a weak D match, TRBD2 (6 bases). CDR3 length equals 17 residues. Trimming took off 3 bases at V and 0 bases at J, with 14 bases between the two ends. The germline V gene encodes CDR1 MDHEN and CDR2 SYDVKM. The DNA for the CDR3 is TGTGCCAGCAGTTTCCGTCTGGGCGGGACGAACACCGGGGAGCTGTTTTTT. This translates into CASSFRLGGTNTGELFF.

This clonotype was observed at least ten times. The genes are TRBV15 and TRBJ2-7, with D possibly matching TRBD2 (5 bases). V lost 3 bases and J lost 4, with 13 bases in between. The germline gives CDR1 LNHNV, CDR2 YYDKDF (reference sequence). This CDR3 spans 14 amino acids. The CDR3 DNA reads as TGTGCCACCAGCAGCGGCCCAGCGGAATACGAGCAGTACTTC. Its protein product is CATSSGPAEYEQYF. The full variable domain, in which reference TRBV15 and TRBJ2-7 provide the parts outside the CDR3, is DAMVIQNPRYQVTQFGKPVTLSCSQTLNHNVMYWYQQKSSQAPKLLFHYYDKDFNNEADTPDNFQSRRPNTSFCFLDIRSPGLGDTAMYLCATSSGPAEYEQYFGPGTRLTVT.